This TCR beta chain was sequenced for a study of T cell responses to AZD1222 COVID-19 vaccine. The germline V and J ends were trimmed by 2 bases and 0 bases, with 8 bases remaining between them. The germline V gene has CDR1 KGHSH and CDR2 LQKENI. This CDR3 comprises 15 residues. The study's findings and limits: Every sample of the repertoires postdated the peak T cell response. A rise in Spike-specific TCR breadth and depth followed two AZD1222 doses.

On this clone itself: Antigen unknown.

The method was immunoSEQ multiplex PCR; TCRdb's version includes in-frame clones alone and lacks a portion of them. The sample lists 140,000 to 150,000 clones; roughly 91% were seen once. The sequence derives from an adult in good health. The sample in question was peripheral blood, obtained on day 0 of AZD1222 vaccination. The chain employs TRBV18 and TRBJ2-1; D may match TRBD1 or TRBD2 (5 bases each). CDR3 in amino acids: CASSPEGSSYNEQFF. The CDR3, as DNA: TGTGCCAGCTCACCAGAGGGGAGCTCCTACAATGAGCAGTTCTTC.